This passage covers 10 T cell receptor beta chains from one sample sequenced in a study of blood T cell repertoires in COVID-19. Some clones are missing from TCRdb's copy, which holds only in-frame ones; the method was immunoSEQ multiplex PCR. The sample lists fewer than 350,000 clones; approximately 91% were seen once. Sample: PBMCs or T cells enriched from blood (not recorded which). These receptor sequences come from a woman in her thirties or forties with acute COVID-19.

The table lists this clone with a count of one. The rearrangement joins TRBV29-1 to TRBJ2-1; D not certain. CDR3 length equals 13 residues. Germline V gene sequence: CDR1 SQVTM, CDR2 ANQGSEA. Trimming pared 1 base from V and 6 bases from J, leaving 10 bases between. This CDR3 reads CSVEGVLLNEQFF. CDR3 sequence (DNA): TGCAGCGTTGAAGGGGTACTACTCAATGAGCAGTTCTTC.

The chain recombines TRBV4-2 with TRBJ1-1; D might be TRBD1 (5 bases). The CDR3 runs to 15 residues. In germline, CDR1 is LGHNA, CDR2 YNFKEQ. Trimming pared 0 bases from V and 1 base from J, leaving 9 bases between. The CDR3 DNA is TGTGCCAGCAGCCAAGAAGGGCAGGGGAACACTGAAGCTTTCTTT. Translating it yields CASSQEGQGNTEAFF.

The chain combines TRBV6-5 with TRBJ1-6; perhaps TRBD1 as D (5 bases). Trimming cost V 3 bases and J 8 bases, with 14 bases left between them. The CDR3 has 15 amino acids. CDR1 and CDR2 (germline): MNHEY, SVGAGI. CDR3 DNA: TGTGCCAGCAGTTATGGGGGAGGTAGATATTCACCCCTCCACTTT. Translated, it gives CASSYGGGRYSPLHF.

This sequence joins TRBV7-2 and TRBJ2-2; D is unclear. V dropped 1 base and J dropped 4 bases, with 10 bases sitting between them. The CDR3 contains 15 residues. Germline CDR1 reads SGHTA; CDR2 reads FQGNSA. This chain's CDR3 is CASSLGLPGTGELFF. The CDR3 DNA is TGTGCCAGCAGCTTAGGACTGCCGGGCACCGGGGAGCTGTTTTTT.

This chain joins TRBV6-2 or TRBV6-3 and TRBJ2-5; D possibly corresponds to TRBD2 (7 bases). Trimming pared 2 bases from V and 5 bases from J, leaving 12 bases between. There are 14 residues in the CDR3. Per germline, CDR1 MNHEY and CDR2 SVGEGT. The CDR3 region is CASSYLPGGETQYF. The CDR3 DNA is TGTGCCAGCAGTTACCTCCCGGGGGGCGAGACCCAGTACTTC.

This sequence joins TRBV11-2 and TRBJ2-2; 7 bases agree with TRBD2. This CDR3 has 15 amino acids. V trimming: 8 bases; J trimming: 7 bases; junction bases outside the gene matches: 13. Germline CDR1 SGHAT, CDR2 FQNNGV. The CDR3 DNA follows: TGTGCCAGCCTGAGGGGCGCCCGGGGGGACGGGGAGCTGTTTTTT. Residues: CASLRGARGDGELFF.

The V call is TRBV15, the J call TRBJ1-5; D is unresolved. The V and J ends lost 4 bases and 4 bases respectively, with 14 bases between them. Germline lookup yields CDR1 LNHNV and CDR2 YYDKDF (reference sequence). There are 15 residues in the CDR3. The CDR3 is CATSKTGVRNQPQHF. CDR3 DNA: TGTGCCACCAGCAAAACTGGAGTGCGGAATCAGCCCCAGCATTTT. Full variable domain (missing parts from reference TRBV15 and TRBJ1-5): DAMVIQNPRYQVTQFGKPVTLSCSQTLNHNVMYWYQQKSSQAPKLLFHYYDKDFNNEADTPDNFQSRRPNTSFCFLDIRSPGLGDTAMYLCATSKTGVRNQPQHFGDGTRLSIL.

Of note for this clone: One junction end does not reproduce the germline sequence, and a read error may be involved. This sample includes further DNA sequences coding for the same CDR3. V gene TRBV18 combines with J gene TRBJ1-1; 7 bases match TRBD1. The CDR3 totals 14 residues. CDR1 is KGHSH and CDR2 is LQKENI in the germline V gene. CDR3 DNA: TGTGCCAGTTCACCAGAGGGGGCAAGAACTGAAGCTTTCTTT. Translation gives CASSPEGARTEAFF.

A few counts support this clone. The chain joins TRBV6-5 to TRBJ1-2; 9 bases line up with TRBD1. The length of the CDR3 is 14 residues. The germline CDR1 and CDR2 sequences are MNHEY and SVGAGI. Trimming took 8 bases from V and 3 from J; bases not matched to a gene: 7. The CDR3 region is CASGTGPRDYGYTF. The CDR3 nucleotides read TGTGCCAGCGGGACAGGGCCGAGAGACTATGGCTACACCTTC.

The rearrangement links TRBV3-1 (or the pseudogene TRBV3-2) to TRBJ1-5; TRBD1 matches at 7 bases. CDR3 length equals 16 residues. The V gene end was trimmed by 2 bases and the J gene end by 6 bases; junction bases not matched to a gene: 10. The germline V gene has CDR1 LGHDT and CDR2 YNNKEL (reference sequence). The CDR3 DNA follows: TGTGCCAGCAGCCAACGACAGGGTGTCGTGGGTCAGCCCCAGCATTTT. This gives the protein CASSQRQGVVGQPQHF.